Listed here are 16 T cell receptor beta chains from one sample, sequenced in a study of blood T cells in healthy people across ages. Primed by a sample-barcoded 5' primer and a J-beta primer mix, a second PCR proceeded for roughly 7 to 12 cycles. TCRdb used MiXCR to reprocess the 5' RACE reads, holding one entry per CDR3 protein. Here the sample spans roughly 700,000 distinct CDR3 sequences, over 45% being singletons. The source material was blood. These receptors originate from a woman aged 60-70 years in good health.

The rearrangement joins TRBV5-6 to TRBJ2-1; D gene uncertain. Judging by the DNA end, TRBJ2-7 fits better; the J call may be wrong. CDR1 SGHDT and CDR2 YYEEEE come from the germline V gene. CDR3 size: 16 residues. The CDR3: CASSLYPGSSYNEQYF. The CDR3 nucleotides are TGTGCCAGCAGCTTGTATCCGGGTAGCTCCTACAATGAGCAGTACTTC.

The rearrangement links TRBV7-9 to TRBJ2-7; 9 bases align to TRBD2. The J segment lost 6 bases and the V segment lost 1 base, leaving 7 bases of the junction unmatched. Germline assignment: CDR1 SEHNR and CDR2 FQNEAQ (reference sequence). There are 15 residues in the CDR3. The CDR3 DNA is TGTGCCAGCAGCTTAGGACAGGGAGCGGGGGGCGAGCAGTACTTC. Protein product: CASSLGQGAGGEQYF.

This clonotype was counted a few times. The rearrangement uses TRBV20-1 and TRBJ2-1, with 9 bases aligning to TRBD2. CDR3 length: 17 amino acids. Germline-derived CDR1 and CDR2 are DFQATT and SNEGSKA (reference sequence). Germline trimming cut 0 bases from V and 5 bases from J; bases unmatched to any gene: 11. The CDR3 DNA sequence: TGCAGTGCTAGAGAATTCCCTGGCCGACTAGCGGACAATGAGCAGTTCTTC. Protein product: CSAREFPGRLADNEQFF.

This clonotype was detected a few times. The V gene is TRBV7-2, the J gene TRBJ2-3; 12 bases align to TRBD2. Germline trimming cut 5 bases from V and 1 base from J; bases unmatched to any gene: 7. The CDR3 is 17 residues long. Germline V CDR1 and CDR2: SGHTA, FQGNSA. The CDR3 nucleotides read TGTGCCAGCAGCCACCCCCTAGCGGGAGGGCGCACAGATACGCAGTATTTT. It codes for CASSHPLAGGRTDTQYF.

This clonotype was counted only a few times. This chain connects TRBV7-6 to TRBJ2-1; 9 nucleotides line up with TRBD2. J lost 7 bases, V lost 5 bases, and 9 bases had no gene match. Germline V lookup: CDR1 SGHVS, CDR2 FNYEAQ. The CDR3 extends over 15 amino acids. For the CDR3, the DNA is TGTGCCAGCAGCCCCACGCGACTAGCGGCAAATGAGCAGTTCTTC. This gives the protein CASSPTRLAANEQFF.

CDR3 residues: CASSPPGDIQYF. In DNA form, the CDR3 reads TGCGCCAGCAGCCCCCCCGGGGATATTCAGTACTTC. The J gene is TRBJ2-4, the V gene TRBV4-1, with D tentatively TRBD2 (5 bases). Trimming cost V 4 bases and J 10 bases, with 11 bases left between them. This CDR3 is built from 12 residues. The germline gives CDR1 MGHRA, CDR2 YSYEKL.

This clonotype was seen just once. The genes are TRBV6-2 or TRBV6-3 and TRBJ1-2; 9 nucleotides line up with TRBD1. Trimming removed 5 bases from V and 4 bases from J; junction bases left unmatched: 8. Germline V CDR1 and CDR2: MNHEY, SVGEGT. The CDR3 extends over 15 amino acids. The CDR3 DNA sequence: TGTGCCAGCAGTCCCGGGACAGGGCTTACCTATGGCTACACCTTC. Its protein is CASSPGTGLTYGYTF.

The chain combines TRBV7-2 with TRBJ2-7; possibly TRBD2 for D (5 bases). This CDR3 spans 15 amino acids. Trimming pared 6 bases from V and 4 bases from J, leaving 19 bases between. The germline CDR1 and CDR2 sequences are SGHTA and FQGNSA. CDR3 protein: CASRRTSGEAYEQYF. Written as DNA, the CDR3 is TGTGCCAGCAGGCGAACTAGTGGAGAGGCTTACGAGCAGTACTTC.

This CDR3 is CASSLRPAGGLGGNEQYF. CDR3 DNA sequence: TGTGCCAGCAGCTTACGGCCCGCGGGAGGATTGGGGGGGAATGAGCAGTACTTC. V gene TRBV7-3 combines with J gene TRBJ2-1; 8 bases are a match to TRBD2. The J call may be in error: the DNA end matches TRBJ2-7 better. From germline, CDR1 is SGHTA and CDR2 FQGTGA. CDR3 length: 18 residues.

This clonotype was counted between two and nine times. This chain links TRBV5-1 with TRBJ2-7, with 8 bases matching TRBD2. Germline V gene lookup returns CDR1 SGHRS and CDR2 YFSETQ. The V segment lost 3 bases and the J segment 3 bases; nucleotides outside the gene matches: 8. CDR3 length: 15 amino acids. The chain's CDR3 is CASSSGLVGGYEQYF. The CDR3 nucleotides are TGCGCCAGCAGCTCGGGACTAGTGGGAGGCTACGAGCAGTACTTC. Full variable domain (outside the CDR3, taken from reference TRBV5-1 and TRBJ2-7): KAGVTQTPRYLIKTRGQQVTLSCSPISGHRSVSWYQQTPGQGLQFLFEYFSETQRNKGNFPGRFSGRQFSNSRSEMNVSTLELGDSALYLCASSSGLVGGYEQYFGPGTRLTVT.

The chain recombines TRBV10-3 with TRBJ2-3; 10 positions agree with TRBD2. Germline V gene lookup returns CDR1 ENHRY and CDR2 SYGVKD. This CDR3 contains 14 residues. Losses at the gene ends were 8 bases for V and 1 base for J; bases not matched to a gene: 3. The CDR3 sequence: CAIAGTSGTDTQYF. CDR3 in DNA: TGTGCCATCGCCGGGACTAGCGGCACAGATACGCAGTATTTT.

The DNA for the CDR3 is TGTGCCAGCAGCCAGGGACTAGCGGGGACCAGTAAAGAGACCCAGTACTTC. Its protein is CASSQGLAGTSKETQYF. V and J are TRBV7-3 and TRBJ2-5, with 13 bases fitting TRBD2. CDR1 SGHTA and CDR2 FQGTGA come from the germline V gene. The CDR3 runs 17 residues. Trimming at V came to 5 bases and at J to 3 bases, leaving 9 bases not matched to a gene.

A few counts support this clonotype. This CDR3 reads CASRYYRGPTNEKLFF. DNA of the CDR3: TGTGCCAGCAGGTACTATAGGGGGCCTACTAATGAAAAACTGTTTTTT. V gene TRBV28 combines with J gene TRBJ1-4, with 7 bases that match TRBD1. V was clipped by 6 bases and J by 2 bases; unmatched bases: 9. CDR1 is MDHEN, CDR2 SYDVKM, per germline. CDR3 length: 16 amino acids.

V is TRBV9 and J is TRBJ2-3; the D gene is possibly TRBD2 (6 bases). CDR3 length: 16 residues. V was clipped by 3 bases and J by 2 bases, with 16 bases between them. CDR1 SGDLS and CDR2 YYNGEE come from the germline V gene. In nucleotides, the CDR3 is TGTGCCAGCAGCGCACCGGGGGAGTCGGTCACAGATACGCAGTATTTT. Amino acid sequence: CASSAPGESVTDTQYF. The full variable domain, in which reference TRBV9 and TRBJ2-3 provide the parts outside the CDR3, is DSGVTQTPKHLITATGQRVTLRCSPRSGDLSVYWYQQSLDQGLQFLIQYYNGEERAKGNILERFSAQQFPDLHSELNLSSLELGDSALYFCASSAPGESVTDTQYFGPGTRLTVL.

The chain combines TRBV12-3 or TRBV12-4 with TRBJ2-1; 10 bases fit TRBD2. The DNA end favors TRBJ2-7, so the J call may be wrong. This CDR3 is 16 amino acids long. In nucleotides, the CDR3 is TGTGCCAGCACCGACCTAGCGGGAGCCTCCTACAATGAGCAGTACTTC. Encoded protein: CASTDLAGASYNEQYF.

This sequence joins TRBV7-2 and TRBJ2-7; 7 nucleotides align to TRBD2. V gave up 1 base and J gave up 0 bases; unmatched junction bases: 6. The CDR3 extends over 16 amino acids. CDR1 is SGHTA, CDR2 FQGNSA, per germline. In DNA, the CDR3 is TGTGCCAGCAGCTTAGTTTCTAGCGGAAGCTCCTACGAGCAGTACTTC. Translating it yields CASSLVSSGSSYEQYF. The full variable domain, its missing parts supplied by reference TRBV7-2 and TRBJ2-7, is GAGVSQSPSNKVTEKGKDVELRCDPISGHTALYWYRQSLGQGLEFLIYFQGNSAPDKSGLPSDRFSAERTGGSVSTLTIQRTQQEDSAVYLCASSLVSSGSSYEQYFGPGTRLTVT.